A single sample is the source of the 23 T cell receptor beta chains below, sequenced in a study of T cells in Graves' hyperthyroidism and ophthalmopathy. Using RNA transcripts as the source, TCR beta CDR3 regions were amplified. HTBI primers were used for first-round RT-PCR of the TCR CDR3. One entry per CDR3 protein results from TCRdb running MiXCR on the multiplex PCR reads. The sample lists nearly 600,000 distinct CDR3 sequences; more than 13% were seen once. Input material: blood. The receptors here all came from a woman between 18 and 29 years old with Graves' ophthalmopathy.

The gene calls are TRBV20-1 and TRBJ1-1; TRBD1 agrees at 12 bases. V gave up 5 bases and J gave up 4 bases; unmatched junction bases: 8. The CDR3 has 15 residues. Germline V gene data show CDR1 as DFQATT and CDR2 as SNEGSKA (reference sequence). The CDR3 sequence: CSASGTGGWSTEAFF. CDR3 nucleotide sequence: TGCAGTGCTTCCGGGACAGGGGGCTGGAGCACTGAAGCTTTCTTT.

This clonotype was picked up many times. CDR3 bases: TGTGCCAGCGGAATGGGACAGGGGCGATCCTACGAGCAGTACTTC. Amino acid sequence: CASGMGQGRSYEQYF. The rearrangement links TRBV12-3 or TRBV12-4 to TRBJ2-7; 10 bases fit TRBD1. CDR3 size: 15 residues. Unmatched junction bases numbered 8, after V lost 8 bases and J lost 1 base.

This clonotype occurred many times. J is TRBJ2-1 and V is TRBV7-3; D is uncertain. V lost 4 bases and J 6 bases, leaving 7 bases between the germline ends. The CDR3 runs 12 residues. CDR1 SGHTA and CDR2 FQGTGA come from the germline V gene. The CDR3 sequence is CASSSGRNEQFF. In DNA, the CDR3 is TGTGCCAGCAGCTCCGGACGCAATGAGCAGTTCTTC. The full variable domain, in which reference TRBV7-3 and TRBJ2-1 provide the parts outside the CDR3, is GAGVSQTPSNKVTEKGKYVELRCDPISGHTALYWYRQSLGQGPEFLIYFQGTGAADDSGLPNDRFFAVRPEGSVSTLKIQRTERGDSAVYLCASSSGRNEQFFGPGTRLTVL.

Many counts were recorded for this clonotype. The genes are TRBV6-1 and TRBJ2-3; 7 bases agree with TRBD1. Germline assignment: CDR1 MNHNS and CDR2 SASEGT. This CDR3 is 15 amino acids long. V shed 5 bases and J 2 bases; nucleotides not matched to a gene: 7. CDR3: CASSYEGGLTDTQYF. DNA of the CDR3: TGTGCCAGCAGTTACGAAGGGGGCCTCACAGATACGCAGTATTTT.

This chain uses TRBV20-1 with TRBJ1-5, with no clear D. Germline assignment: CDR1 DFQATT and CDR2 SNEGSKA (reference sequence). The CDR3 is 15 residues long. V was pared by 0 bases and J by 0 bases, with 9 bases between. CDR3 bases: TGCAGTGCTAGAGATGCAGGCCATAGCAATCAGCCCCAGCATTTT. Its protein is CSARDAGHSNQPQHF.

This clonotype has a count of ten or more. The rearrangement links TRBV20-1 to TRBJ1-5; the match to TRBD1 covers 7 bases. There are 15 residues in the CDR3. The ends lost 0 bases at V and 0 bases at J; junction bases unmatched: 2. Germline loops: CDR1 DFQATT, CDR2 SNEGSKA (reference sequence). The CDR3 coding sequence is TGCAGTGCTAGAGAACAGGGGCATAGCAATCAGCCCCAGCATTTT. This codes for CSAREQGHSNQPQHF.

This clonotype was seen repeatedly, ten times or more. The CDR3, as DNA: TGTGCCAGCAGCTTAGGGACATTTGGCTCCTACGAGCAGTACTTC. Amino acids: CASSLGTFGSYEQYF. The rearrangement links TRBV7-2 to TRBJ2-7; D might be TRBD1 (5 bases). Trimming removed 1 base at V and 0 bases at J, with 10 bases between. Per germline, CDR1 SGHTA and CDR2 FQGNSA. The CDR3 length is 15 residues.

A note on this clonotype: With a much larger clone just one base away, this may be a read error. The chain joins TRBV30 to TRBJ2-5, with TRBD1 as a possible D gene (6 bases). V lost 5 bases and J lost 5, with 21 bases in between. Germline V gene lookup returns CDR1 GTSNPN and CDR2 SVGIG (reference sequence). The CDR3 contains 15 residues. The CDR3 bases are TGTGCCTGGGGGGCAGGGGTAGCACAGACGGAGACCCAGTACTTC. Amino acid sequence: CAWGAGVAQTETQYF.

This clonotype came up many times. The genes are TRBV30 and TRBJ2-2, with unresolved D. The CDR3 extends over 13 amino acids. Germline V CDR1 and CDR2: GTSNPN, SVGIG (reference sequence). The ends were cut back, 5 bases at V and 5 bases at J, with 12 bases in the middle. The CDR3, as DNA: TGTGCCTGGGGCGTGGAGTGGACCGGGGAGCTGTTTTTT. Its translation: CAWGVEWTGELFF.

This clonotype showed up just a few times. This chain connects TRBV15 to TRBJ1-4, with D maybe TRBD1 (5 bases). The V end lost 3 bases, the J end lost 12 bases, and 17 bases lay between the germline ends. CDR1 is LNHNV and CDR2 is YYDKDF in the germline V gene (reference sequence). The CDR3 runs to 14 residues. The CDR3 nucleotides are TGTGCCACCAGCAGTTCCGGGACCGCTTCAGAACTGTTTTTT. It yields the protein CATSSSGTASELFF.

This clonotype was detected many times. The CDR3 loop is CASSLGESETQYF. CDR3 nucleotides: TGTGCCAGCAGTTTAGGGGAATCGGAGACCCAGTACTTC. The chain employs TRBV12-3 or TRBV12-4 and TRBJ2-5, with no clear D. Trimming removed 1 base from V and 5 bases from J, with 8 bases in between. The CDR3 runs 13 residues.

This clonotype was recorded at least ten times. J is TRBJ2-7 and V is TRBV7-9, with D perhaps TRBD2 (5 bases). Germline V CDR1 and CDR2: SEHNR, FQNEAQ (reference sequence). The CDR3 is made up of 14 amino acids. V was shortened by 7 bases and J by 3 bases, with 16 bases between the two germline ends. Here the CDR3 DNA reads TGTGCCAGCACCCCTACGGGAATGGACTACGAGCAGTACTTC. Translation: CASTPTGMDYEQYF.

In its sample, this clonotype was seen many times. The chain is built from TRBV3-1 and TRBJ2-1; 9 bases fit TRBD2. With V trimmed by 1 base and J by 0 bases, 7 bases remained unmatched. This CDR3 contains 18 residues. Germline-derived CDR1 and CDR2 are LGHDT and YNNKEL (reference sequence). The CDR3 sequence is CASSQAHSGGSSYNEQFF. As DNA, the CDR3 is TGTGCCAGCAGCCAAGCCCATAGCGGGGGAAGCTCCTACAATGAGCAGTTCTTC.

Ten or more counts support this clonotype. The V and J genes are TRBV27 and TRBJ2-1, with 7 bases fitting TRBD2. The germline gives CDR1 MNHEY, CDR2 SMNVEV (reference sequence). With 4 bases clipped from V and 6 bases from J, the junction kept 6 bases outside the gene matches. This CDR3 is 14 amino acids long. The CDR3 loop is CASSWGGPGNEQFF. DNA of the CDR3: TGTGCCAGCAGTTGGGGAGGGCCGGGCAATGAGCAGTTCTTC.

This clonotype was seen repeatedly, ten times or more. V usage is TRBV6-2 or TRBV6-3 and J usage is TRBJ2-7; TRBD2 matches at 10 bases. This CDR3 has 14 residues. V lost 8 bases, J lost 3 bases, and 7 bases stayed unmatched. The V gene's germline CDR1 is MNHEY and CDR2 SVGEGT. The CDR3 protein is CASEEAGGRYEQYF. Written as DNA, the CDR3 is TGTGCCAGCGAGGAAGCGGGAGGGCGCTACGAGCAGTACTTC.

This clonotype has just a few counts. V gene TRBV6-4 combines with J gene TRBJ2-3; no clear D. Germline V gene sequence: CDR1 MRHNA, CDR2 SNTAGT. V lost 6 bases and J 3 bases, leaving 10 bases between the germline ends. This CDR3 comprises 13 residues. The CDR3 nucleotides are TGTGCCAGCAGCCGACTGATTACAGATACGCAGTATTTT. It encodes CASSRLITDTQYF.

This clonotype has a single count. The V gene is TRBV28, the J gene TRBJ1-2; 9 positions match TRBD1. V was pared by 4 bases and J by 8 bases, with 8 bases of the junction left unmatched. The germline V gene encodes CDR1 MDHEN and CDR2 SYDVKM. The CDR3 runs 14 residues. CDR3 bases: TGTGCCAGCAGTTCGCCGGGACAGGGTTACGGCTACACCTTC. Translation: CASSSPGQGYGYTF.

The sample holds many counts of this clonotype. The J gene is TRBJ1-4, the V gene TRBV2, with TRBD1 matching over 7 bases. Germline CDR1 and CDR2: SNHLY and FYNNEI. This CDR3 region has 14 residues. The V segment lost 3 bases and the J segment 7 bases; nucleotides outside the gene matches: 5. The CDR3 sequence is CASSESHRGEKLFF. The CDR3 DNA sequence: TGTGCCAGCAGTGAGAGCCACAGGGGTGAAAAACTGTTTTTT.

The CDR3 DNA reads as TGTGCCAGCAGTGACTGGAAGAACACTGAAGCTTTCTTT. This gives the protein CASSDWKNTEAFF. The J gene is TRBJ1-1, the V gene TRBV25-1; D not resolved. The germline V and J ends were trimmed by 3 bases and 1 base, with 6 bases remaining between them. Germline CDR1 and CDR2: MGHDK and SYGVNS. This CDR3 comprises 13 residues.

The rearrangement links TRBV20-1 to TRBJ2-3, with 14 bases that match TRBD2. The CDR3 consists of 16 residues. The V and J ends lost 7 bases and 5 bases, in that order; junction bases with no gene match: 11. CDR1 is DFQATT, CDR2 SNEGSKA, per germline (reference sequence). CDR3 in DNA: TGCAGTGTCACCGGGACTAGCGGGGGCGGTGGAGATACGCAGTATTTT. As protein: CSVTGTSGGGGDTQYF.

This clonotype was found many times. The rearrangement uses TRBV4-1 and TRBJ2-7; the D gene is possibly TRBD1 (6 bases). Germline V gene sequence: CDR1 MGHRA, CDR2 YSYEKL. V lost 3 bases and J lost 7, with 10 bases in between. CDR3 length: 12 residues. The CDR3 DNA is TGCGCCAGCAGCCATGCCACAGGGGAGCAGTACTTC. Its protein is CASSHATGEQYF.

This clonotype has a handful of counts. The rearrangement uses TRBV7-2 and TRBJ2-3; the D gene is possibly TRBD2 (6 bases). Trimming took 6 bases from V and 3 from J, leaving 16 bases between them. Germline-derived CDR1 and CDR2 are SGHTA and FQGNSA. The CDR3 is made up of 15 amino acids. CDR3 region: CASRWDSWETDTQYF. The DNA of the CDR3 is TGTGCCAGCAGATGGGACTCCTGGGAGACAGATACGCAGTATTTT. The full variable domain, in which reference TRBV7-2 and TRBJ2-3 provide the parts outside the CDR3, is GAGVSQSPSNKVTEKGKDVELRCDPISGHTALYWYRQSLGQGLEFLIYFQGNSAPDKSGLPSDRFSAERTGGSVSTLTIQRTQQEDSAVYLCASRWDSWETDTQYFGPGTRLTVL.

This clonotype was counted ten times or more. The chain couples TRBV7-9 to TRBJ2-1; the match to TRBD1 covers 10 bases. Germline V lookup: CDR1 SEHNR, CDR2 FQNEAQ (reference sequence). This CDR3 region has 14 residues. The V gene end was trimmed by 9 bases and the J gene end by 1 base; junction bases not matched to a gene: 3. CDR3 sequence reads: CARTGGKSYNEQFF. DNA of the CDR3: TGTGCCAGGACAGGGGGCAAATCCTACAATGAGCAGTTCTTC.